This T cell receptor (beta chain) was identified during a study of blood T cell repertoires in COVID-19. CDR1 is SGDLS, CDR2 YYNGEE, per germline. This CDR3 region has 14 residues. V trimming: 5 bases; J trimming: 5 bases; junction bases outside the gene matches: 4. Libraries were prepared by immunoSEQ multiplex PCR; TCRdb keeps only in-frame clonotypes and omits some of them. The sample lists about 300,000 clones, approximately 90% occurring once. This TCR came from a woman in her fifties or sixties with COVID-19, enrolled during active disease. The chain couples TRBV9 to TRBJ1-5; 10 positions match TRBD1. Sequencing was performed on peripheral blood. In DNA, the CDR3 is TGTGCCAGCAGTCAGACAGGGGGCGATCAGCCCCAGCATTTT. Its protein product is CASSQTGGDQPQHF.